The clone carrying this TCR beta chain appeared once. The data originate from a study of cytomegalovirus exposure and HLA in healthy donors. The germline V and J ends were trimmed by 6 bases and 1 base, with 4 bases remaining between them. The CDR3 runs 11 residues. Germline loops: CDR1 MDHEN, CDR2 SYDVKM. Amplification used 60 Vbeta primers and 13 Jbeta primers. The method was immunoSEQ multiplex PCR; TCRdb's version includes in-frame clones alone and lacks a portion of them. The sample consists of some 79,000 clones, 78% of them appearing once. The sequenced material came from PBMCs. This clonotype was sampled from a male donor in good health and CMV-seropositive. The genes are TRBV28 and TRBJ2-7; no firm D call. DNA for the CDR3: TGTGCCAGCAGGAGTTCCTACGAGCAGTACTTC. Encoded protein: CASRSSYEQYF.